The T cell receptor beta chain described here comes from a study of shared clonotypes between healthy human individuals. Repertoires were generated with immunoSEQ multiplex PCR, while TCRdb's copy carries only in-frame clones and drops some. The sample has about 1 million clones, under 80% seen once. Points from the study as a whole: Shared across a few donors were roughly 5.3% of the naive CD4 clonotypes.

As regards this clone: Its target is unknown.

Those who donated were healthy HIV-negative adults, with no recent acute infections or vaccinations reported. All the donors were Caucasian adults who lived in Nashville, Tennessee. The authors divided CD4+ cells into CD45RA+ naive and CD45RA-negative memory subsets. The V gene lost 3 bases and the J gene lost 6 bases, with 13 bases spanning the gap. The V gene's germline CDR1 is SEHNR and CDR2 FQNEAQ (reference sequence). The CDR3 sequence is 14 residues long. This sequence joins TRBV7-9 and TRBJ2-3, with a tentative D call TRBD1 (6 bases). The clonotype comes from a man between 18 and 29 years old in good health. Source material: memory CD4+ T cells sorted from blood. The subset here: CD45RA-negative fraction. The CDR3 nucleotides are TGTGCCAGCAGCTTCAGCACAGGGACGGATACGCAGTATTTT. It is translated as CASSFSTGTDTQYF.